The 32 T cell receptor beta chains below all came from one sample that was sequenced in a study of post-analysis software for immune sequencing data. These TCRs are of unknown antigen specificity. TCR beta libraries were prepared from cDNA with unique molecular identifiers. One entry per CDR3 protein results from TCRdb running MiXCR on the PCR reads. The data show about 540,000 distinct CDR3 sequences, roughly 34% seen once. Study results and caveats: The five TRBV segments detected at higher frequency in patients than in controls included TRBV5-6, TRBV5-1 and TRBV20-1.

The sample taken for sequencing was blood. These receptors were collected from a girl aged 2-17 years with multiple sclerosis.

This clonotype has just a few counts. V usage is TRBV6-5 and J usage is TRBJ2-1, with D unclear. CDR1 and CDR2 (germline): MNHEY, SVGAGI. This CDR3 has 13 residues. Trimming took 8 bases from V and 6 from J, leaving 14 bases between them. CDR3 sequence reads: CASAEHFGNEQFF. The CDR3 coding sequence is TGTGCCAGCGCGGAGCATTTTGGCAATGAGCAGTTCTTC.

This clonotype occurred a few times. This chain joins TRBV4-2 and TRBJ2-5; weak D call: TRBD1 (6 bases). This CDR3 region has 14 residues. V lost 6 bases and J 3 bases, leaving 14 bases between the germline ends. Looked up from germline, CDR1 is LGHNA and CDR2 is YNFKEQ. The CDR3: CASSQTGAEETQYF. CDR3 nucleotide sequence: TGTGCCAGCAGTCAGACAGGCGCGGAAGAGACCCAGTACTTC.

This clonotype was seen a few times. The gene calls are TRBV20-1 and TRBJ2-1, with a tentative D call TRBD2 (6 bases). V was clipped by 3 bases and J by 1 base, with 13 bases between them. CDR1 DFQATT and CDR2 SNEGSKA come from the germline V gene (reference sequence). This CDR3 region has 15 residues. CDR3 sequence (DNA): TGCAGTGCTAGGGGGGGACCTACTTCCTACAATGAGCAGTTCTTC. The encoded protein is CSARGGPTSYNEQFF.

This clonotype occurred a few times. J is TRBJ1-1 and V is TRBV12-3 or TRBV12-4, with 7 positions matching TRBD1. The length of the CDR3 is 13 residues. V trimming: 6 bases; J trimming: 4 bases; junction bases outside the gene matches: 5. The CDR3 protein is CASRKGASTEAFF. DNA of the CDR3: TGTGCCAGCAGGAAGGGGGCGAGCACTGAAGCTTTCTTT.

The rearrangement uses TRBV28 and TRBJ2-3, with D possibly called TRBD1 or TRBD2 (5 bases each). This CDR3 has 13 residues. The V gene's germline CDR1 is MDHEN and CDR2 SYDVKM. V dropped 8 bases and J dropped 0 bases, with 9 bases sitting between them. The CDR3 protein is CASGTGSTDTQYF. DNA for the CDR3: TGTGCCAGCGGGACGGGGAGCACAGATACGCAGTATTTT.

This clonotype was observed a handful of times. The chain carries TRBV4-2 and TRBJ1-1; perhaps TRBD1 as D (5 bases). The V gene lost 4 bases and the J gene lost 5 bases, with 14 bases spanning the gap. CDR1 and CDR2 (germline): LGHNA, YNFKEQ. The length of the CDR3 is 14 residues. CDR3 residues: CASSLKLRETEAFF. DNA of the CDR3: TGTGCCAGCAGCCTTAAGCTCAGGGAAACTGAAGCTTTCTTT.

This chain connects TRBV2 to TRBJ2-2; no firm D call. This CDR3 region has 13 residues. The V end lost 2 bases, the J end lost 4 bases, and 5 bases lay between the germline ends. Germline CDR1 SNHLY, CDR2 FYNNEI. The CDR3 coding sequence is TGTGCCAGCAGTGAATTCGCCACCGGGGAGCTGTTTTTT. Its translation is CASSEFATGELFF. Supplemented by reference TRBV2 and TRBJ2-2, the full variable domain reads EPEVTQTPSHQVTQMGQEVILRCVPISNHLYFYWYRQILGQKVEFLVSFYNNEISEKSEIFDDQFSVERPDGSNFTLKIRSTKLEDSAMYFCASSEFATGELFFGEGSRLTVL.

The CDR3 region has the DNA TGTGCCGGCATCCAGGCGAGCGGAGTCGGGACTGAAGCTTTCTTT. It is translated as CAGIQASGVGTEAFF. The J gene is TRBJ1-1, the V gene TRBV6-5; no definite D call. V lost 11 bases to trimming and J lost 5 bases, with 24 bases between them. CDR3 length: 15 residues. Germline lookup yields CDR1 MNHEY and CDR2 SVGAGI.

The rearrangement links TRBV5-5 to TRBJ2-7, with D possibly being TRBD1 or TRBD2 (5 bases each). Germline assignment: CDR1 SGHKS and CDR2 YYEKEE (reference sequence). The CDR3 spans 18 residues. The V end lost 1 base, the J end lost 9 bases, and 29 bases lay between the germline ends. Written as DNA, the CDR3 is TGTGCCAGCAGCTTGTCAGGGACCGGGGAAACTGGACACGGATGGCAGTACTTC. It is translated as CASSLSGTGETGHGWQYF.

The chain couples TRBV6-1 to TRBJ2-3; TRBD2 might be the D (6 bases). Germline lookup yields CDR1 MNHNS and CDR2 SASEGT. The V gene lost 6 bases and the J gene lost 0 bases, with 16 bases spanning the gap. The CDR3 spans 16 residues. CDR3 bases: TGTGCCAGCAGCGTGACTAGGTGGGCTAGCACAGATACGCAGTATTTT. This sequence encodes CASSVTRWASTDTQYF.

This chain links TRBV7-2 with TRBJ2-3; D uncertain. This CDR3 comprises 16 residues. The ends were cut back, 0 bases at V and 0 bases at J, with 10 bases in the middle. The germline V gene has CDR1 SGHTA and CDR2 FQGNSA. CDR3 amino acids: CASSLAGSLSTDTQYF. The CDR3 DNA reads TGTGCCAGCAGCTTAGCGGGTAGCTTGAGCACAGATACGCAGTATTTT.

V usage is TRBV25-1 and J usage is TRBJ1-4; TRBD1 matches at 8 bases. J gave up 3 bases and V 4 bases, and 4 bases lay outside the gene matches. The CDR3 covers 15 residues. Per the germline V gene, CDR1 is MGHDK and CDR2 is SYGVNS. The CDR3 loop is CASSVPGGPNEKLFF. The CDR3 DNA follows: TGTGCCAGCAGTGTCCCAGGGGGCCCTAATGAAAAACTGTTTTTT. The full variable domain, rest sourced from reference TRBV25-1 and TRBJ1-4, is EADIYQTPRYLVIGTGKKITLECSQTMGHDKMYWYQQDPGMELHLIHYSYGVNSTEKGDLSSESTVSRIRTEHFPLTLESARPSHTSQYLCASSVPGGPNEKLFFGSGTQLSVL.

This clonotype was detected only a few times. The J gene is TRBJ2-5, the V gene TRBV6-6; possibly TRBD2 for D (5 bases). Germline loops: CDR1 MNHNY, CDR2 SVGAGI (reference sequence). Trimming removed 6 bases at V and 11 bases at J, with 13 bases between. CDR3 length: 11 residues. CDR3 region: CASSRTFAQYF. The CDR3, as DNA: TGTGCCAGCAGCCGGACTTTCGCGCAGTACTTC.

This sequence joins TRBV5-6 and TRBJ2-6; D unresolved. CDR3 length equals 16 residues. Germline V gene sequence: CDR1 SGHDT, CDR2 YYEEEE. V lost 4 bases and J 0 bases, leaving 11 bases between the germline ends. The CDR3 bases are TGTGCCAGCAGCAACCTCGGGTTCTCTGGGGCCAACGTCCTGACTTTC. Translation: CASSNLGFSGANVLTF.

Worth noting for this clonotype: At one end, the junction sequence differs from germline, possibly due to a read error. In nucleotides, the CDR3 is TGCGCCAGCAGCCCCATGACAGCTTACAATGAGCAGTTCTTC. This encodes CASSPMTAYNEQFF. The V and J genes are TRBV5-6 and TRBJ2-1; D is possibly TRBD1 (5 bases). There are 14 residues in the CDR3. CDR1 and CDR2 from the germline V gene are SGHDT and YYEEEE. The whole variable domain, remainder taken from reference TRBV5-6 and TRBJ2-1, is DAGVTQSPTHLIKTRGQQVTLRCSPKSGHDTVSWYQQALGQGPQFIFQYYEEEERQRGNFPDRFSGHQFPNYSSELNVNALLLGDSALYLCASSPMTAYNEQFFGPGTRLTVL.

J is TRBJ1-5 and V is TRBV2; possibly TRBD1 for D (5 bases). V was trimmed by 4 bases and J by 4 bases, leaving 14 bases between them. The CDR3 extends over 15 amino acids. The germline CDR1 and CDR2 sequences are SNHLY and FYNNEI. CDR3 protein: CASSAGRDWNQPQHF. Written as DNA, the CDR3 is TGTGCCAGCAGTGCAGGCAGGGATTGGAATCAGCCCCAGCATTTT.

The chain links TRBV3-1 to TRBJ2-1; 12 bases align to TRBD2. In germline, CDR1 is LGHDT, CDR2 YNNKEL (reference sequence). The CDR3 is 20 amino acids. The ends lost 2 bases at V and 0 bases at J; junction bases unmatched: 11. The CDR3 loop reads CASSQTRLAGAMSSYNEQFF. DNA for the CDR3: TGTGCCAGCAGCCAAACGAGACTAGCGGGGGCCATGAGCTCCTACAATGAGCAGTTCTTC.

This clonotype has a handful of counts. The J gene is TRBJ2-1, the V gene TRBV25-1; no reliable D call. CDR1 is MGHDK, CDR2 SYGVNS, per germline. The CDR3 runs to 14 residues. Trimming took off 4 bases at V and 7 bases at J, with 14 bases between the two ends. CDR3 in amino acids: CASSGQNRNNEQFF. The CDR3 DNA is TGTGCCAGCAGTGGGCAGAATCGGAATAATGAGCAGTTCTTC. The variable domain in full, completed from reference TRBV25-1 and TRBJ2-1, reads EADIYQTPRYLVIGTGKKITLECSQTMGHDKMYWYQQDPGMELHLIHYSYGVNSTEKGDLSSESTVSRIRTEHFPLTLESARPSHTSQYLCASSGQNRNNEQFFGPGTRLTVL.

In this sample, this clonotype turned up a few times. One junction end disagrees with the germline gene, perhaps due to a read error. CDR3 bases: TGTGCCAGTAGTTCCCTGGTACTCACAGATACGCAGTATTTT. Amino acids: CASSSLVLTDTQYF. V usage is TRBV28 and J usage is TRBJ2-3; D call uncertain. CDR3 length: 14 amino acids. Germline V gene lookup returns CDR1 MDHEN and CDR2 SYDVKM.

This sequence joins TRBV2 and TRBJ2-3; 12 bases map to TRBD2. V shed 7 bases, J shed 5 bases, and the junction held 10 bases outside the gene matches. The CDR3 is 16 residues long. Germline V gives CDR1 SNHLY, CDR2 FYNNEI. The CDR3 here is CASKVTSGGLIDTQYF. CDR3 nucleotide sequence: TGTGCCAGCAAGGTGACTAGCGGGGGCCTCATAGATACGCAGTATTTT.

The V gene is TRBV12-3 or TRBV12-4, the J gene TRBJ1-5, with D unresolved. This CDR3 contains 14 residues. V lost 3 bases and J 0 bases, leaving 6 bases between the germline ends. The CDR3 sequence: CASSFQDSNQPQHF. CDR3 in DNA: TGTGCCAGCAGTTTTCAAGATAGCAATCAGCCCCAGCATTTT.

This clonotype has more than one count but fewer than ten. The V call is TRBV4-2, the J call TRBJ1-4; unclear D gene. Trimming removed 0 bases at V and 4 bases at J, with 9 bases between. The CDR3 has 15 residues. Germline V lookup: CDR1 LGHNA, CDR2 YNFKEQ. CDR3: CASSQEPQFNEKLFF. In nucleotides, the CDR3 is TGTGCCAGCAGCCAAGAACCACAGTTTAATGAAAAACTGTTTTTT.

This clonotype showed up just a few times. This sequence joins TRBV7-2 and TRBJ2-3; tentatively, D is TRBD1 (6 bases). Germline V CDR1 and CDR2: SGHTA, FQGNSA. V gave up 2 bases and J gave up 5 bases, with 11 bases separating them. CDR3 size: 14 residues. CDR3 residues: CASSLQQGGDTQYF. The DNA for the CDR3 is TGTGCCAGCAGCTTACAACAAGGGGGAGATACGCAGTATTTT.

The table lists this clonotype with a few counts. This chain connects TRBV7-9 to TRBJ2-7; unclear D gene. Germline values: CDR1 SEHNR, CDR2 FQNEAQ (reference sequence). This CDR3 region has 16 residues. The ends were cut back, 2 bases at V and 0 bases at J, with 14 bases in the middle. The CDR3 loop is CASSLQDPTHSYEQYF. The CDR3 DNA follows: TGTGCCAGCAGCTTACAGGACCCCACGCACTCCTACGAGCAGTACTTC.

The chain joins TRBV6-1 to TRBJ2-2, with 7 bases aligning to TRBD2. The CDR3 extends over 15 amino acids. Germline CDR1 and CDR2: MNHNS and SASEGT. V shed 11 bases, J shed 4 bases, and the junction held 13 bases outside the gene matches. The CDR3 nucleotides read TGTGCCGGGGGGGTGCGTGGGACGATCACCGGGGAGCTGTTTTTT. Translation: CAGGVRGTITGELFF.

The V call is TRBV6-1, the J call TRBJ2-7, with 10 nucleotides matching TRBD2. Germline assignment: CDR1 MNHNS and CDR2 SASEGT. V was pared by 3 bases and J by 3 bases, with 5 bases of the junction left unmatched. The CDR3 sequence is 15 residues long. The CDR3 DNA reads as TGTGCCAGCAGTGAGCTAGCGGGGGAACACTACGAGCAGTACTTC. It yields the protein CASSELAGEHYEQYF.

CDR3 in DNA: TGTGCCAGCAGCCAAGATTGGTTGGAGTATGAAAAACTGTTTTTT. Amino acid sequence: CASSQDWLEYEKLFF. The V gene is TRBV3-1, the J gene TRBJ1-4; D gene ambiguous. The CDR3 covers 15 residues. The V gene lost 0 bases and the J gene lost 6 bases, with 11 bases spanning the gap. Germline V lookup: CDR1 LGHDT, CDR2 YNNKEL (reference sequence).

The V call is TRBV15, the J call TRBJ2-2; 7 positions match TRBD2. CDR1 and CDR2 from the germline V gene are LNHNV and YYDKDF (reference sequence). The CDR3 sequence is 13 residues long. The J segment lost 13 bases and the V segment lost 0 bases, leaving 5 bases of the junction unmatched. The CDR3 spells CATSREGREWLFF. CDR3 in DNA: TGTGCCACCAGCAGAGAAGGGAGGGAGTGGCTGTTTTTT.

This clonotype has at least ten counts. V is TRBV12-3 or TRBV12-4 and J is TRBJ1-2; 9 nucleotides line up with TRBD1. V was clipped by 10 bases and J by 4 bases; unmatched bases: 10. The CDR3 consists of 14 residues. The CDR3 region is CATTTGGGFYGYTF. CDR3 coding DNA: TGTGCCACCACGACAGGGGGTGGCTTCTATGGCTACACCTTC.

In its sample, this clonotype was seen many times. The CDR3 spells CASSEYRDRNNEQFF. CDR3 nucleotides: TGTGCCAGCAGTGAATACCGGGACAGGAACAATGAGCAGTTCTTC. The genes are TRBV6-1 and TRBJ2-1; 8 bases line up with TRBD1. The CDR3 is 15 residues long. Trimming took 2 bases from V and 5 from J; bases not matched to a gene: 5. The germline gives CDR1 MNHNS, CDR2 SASEGT.

This clonotype was detected a few times. The CDR3 bases are TGCAGTGCCGGGGGACCATCCAAAAACATTCAGTACTTC. Translating gives CSAGGPSKNIQYF. J is TRBJ2-4 and V is TRBV20-1; TRBD2 might be the D (6 bases). Germline CDR1 DFQATT, CDR2 SNEGSKA (reference sequence). The length of the CDR3 is 13 residues. Trimming took off 6 bases at V and 2 bases at J, with 11 bases between the two ends.

This clonotype showed up many times. V is TRBV5-1 and J is TRBJ2-3; no clear D gene. V was cut by 1 base and J by 6 bases, with 9 bases left in between. From germline, CDR1 is SGHRS and CDR2 YFSETQ. The CDR3 has 13 amino acids. CDR3 DNA sequence: TGCGCCAGCAGCTTGCTTTTTAGGGATACGCAGTATTTT. It is translated as CASSLLFRDTQYF.